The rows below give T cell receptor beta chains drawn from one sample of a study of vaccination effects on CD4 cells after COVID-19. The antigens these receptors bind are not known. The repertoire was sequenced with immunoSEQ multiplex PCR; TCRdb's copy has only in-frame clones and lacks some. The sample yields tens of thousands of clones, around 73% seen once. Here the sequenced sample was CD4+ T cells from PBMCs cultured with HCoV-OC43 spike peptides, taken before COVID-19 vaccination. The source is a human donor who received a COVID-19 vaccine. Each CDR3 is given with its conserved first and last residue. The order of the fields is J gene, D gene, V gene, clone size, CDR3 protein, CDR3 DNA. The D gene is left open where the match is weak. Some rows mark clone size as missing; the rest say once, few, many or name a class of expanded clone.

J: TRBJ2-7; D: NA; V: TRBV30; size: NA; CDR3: CAWKGRSSYEQYF; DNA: TGTGCCTGGAAGGGCAGGAGCTCCTACGAGCAGTACTTC
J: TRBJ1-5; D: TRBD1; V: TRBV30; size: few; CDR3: CACRDSLNQPQHF; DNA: TGTGCCTGCCGGGACAGTCTCAATCAGCCCCAGCATTTT
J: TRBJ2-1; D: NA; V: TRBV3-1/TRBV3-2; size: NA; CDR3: CASSQTPGLSYNEQFF; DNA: TGTGCCAGCAGCCAAACTCCGGGACTGTCCTACAATGAGCAGTTCTTC
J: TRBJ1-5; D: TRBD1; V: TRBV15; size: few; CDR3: CATDRGRPSNQPQHF; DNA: TGTGCCACGGACAGGGGGAGACCTAGCAATCAGCCCCAGCATTTT
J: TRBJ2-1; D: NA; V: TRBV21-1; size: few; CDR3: CASSLISGTGYNEQFF; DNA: TGTGCCAGCAGCCTCATTAGCGGGACCGGCTACAATGAGCAGTTCTTC
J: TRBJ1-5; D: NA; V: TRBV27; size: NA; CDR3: CASGDGYSNQPQHF; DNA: TGTGCCAGTGGGGACGGTTATAGCAATCAGCCCCAGCATTTT
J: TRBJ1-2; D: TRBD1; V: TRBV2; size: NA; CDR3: CASTRDRLGSNYGYTF; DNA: TGTGCCAGCACCCGGGACAGACTAGGGAGTAACTATGGCTACACCTTC
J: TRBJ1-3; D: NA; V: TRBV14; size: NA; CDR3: CASSQDPLGGTIYF; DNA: TGTGCCAGCAGCCAAGACCCCCTCGGGGGCACCATATATTTT
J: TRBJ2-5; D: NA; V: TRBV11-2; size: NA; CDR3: CASSLDRWQETQYF; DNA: TGTGCCAGCAGCTTAGATCGCTGGCAAGAGACCCAGTACTTC
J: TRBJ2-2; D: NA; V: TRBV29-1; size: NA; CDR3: CSVGRGTAAGELFF; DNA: TGCAGCGTGGGACGCGGGACAGCGGCCGGGGAGCTGTTTTTT
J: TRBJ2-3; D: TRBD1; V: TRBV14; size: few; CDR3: CASSQDFSWDSSTDTQYF; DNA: TGTGCCAGCAGCCAAGACTTTTCGTGGGACAGTAGCACAGATACGCAGTATTTT
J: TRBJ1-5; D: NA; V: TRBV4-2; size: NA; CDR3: CASSQVGFNQPQHF; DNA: TGTGCCAGCAGCCAAGTGGGCTTCAATCAGCCCCAGCATTTT
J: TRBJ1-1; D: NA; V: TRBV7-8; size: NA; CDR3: CASSLVLGDGNTEAFF; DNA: TGTGCCAGCAGCTTAGTATTGGGGGACGGGAACACTGAAGCTTTCTTT
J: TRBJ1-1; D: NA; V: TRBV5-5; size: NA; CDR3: CASSWEGHPAGAFF; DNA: TGTGCCAGCAGCTGGGAAGGACACCCCGCGGGAGCTTTCTTT
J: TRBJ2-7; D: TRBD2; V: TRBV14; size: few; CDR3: CASSQGVLRGGTYEQYF; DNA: TGTGCCAGCAGCCAAGGCGTGCTTCGCGGGGGTACATACGAGCAGTACTTC
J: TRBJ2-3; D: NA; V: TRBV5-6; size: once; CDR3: CASREGSTDTQYF; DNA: TGTGCCAGCAGGGAGGGCAGCACAGATACGCAGTATTTT
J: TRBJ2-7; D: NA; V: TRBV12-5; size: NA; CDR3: CASASLAWEQYF; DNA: TGTGCTAGTGCCTCCTTAGCGTGGGAGCAGTACTTC
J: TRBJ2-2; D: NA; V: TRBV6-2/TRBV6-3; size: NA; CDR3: CASSRGRRTGFGELFF; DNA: TGTGCCAGCAGTCGAGGACGGAGGACCGGTTTCGGGGAGCTGTTTTTT
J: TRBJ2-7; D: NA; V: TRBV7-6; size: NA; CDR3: CASSLNAGRRYEQYF; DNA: TGTGCCAGCAGCTTAAACGCAGGACGGCGATACGAGCAGTACTTC
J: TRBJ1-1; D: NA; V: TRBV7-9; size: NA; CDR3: CASSLDSSFEAFF; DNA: TGTGCCAGCAGCTTGGACAGTAGTTTTGAAGCTTTCTTT
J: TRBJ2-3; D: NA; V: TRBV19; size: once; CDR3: CASSRAGFTDTQYF; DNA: TGTGCCAGTAGTAGAGCGGGTTTTACAGATACGCAGTATTTT
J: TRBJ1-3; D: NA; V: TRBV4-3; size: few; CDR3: CASSQENTLSGNTIYF; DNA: TGCGCCAGCAGCCAAGAAAACACTTTATCTGGAAACACCATATATTTT
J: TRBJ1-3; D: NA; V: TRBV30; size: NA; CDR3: CAWSTGGNTIYF; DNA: TGTGCCTGGAGTACAGGGGGAAACACCATATATTTT
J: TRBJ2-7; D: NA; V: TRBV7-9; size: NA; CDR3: CASSFGGPEQYF; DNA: TGTGCCAGCAGCTTTGGGGGACCCGAGCAGTACTTC
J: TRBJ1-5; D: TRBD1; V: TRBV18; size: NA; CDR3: CASSPTGGSNQPQHF; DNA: TGTGCCAGCTCACCAACAGGGGGGAGCAATCAGCCCCAGCATTTT
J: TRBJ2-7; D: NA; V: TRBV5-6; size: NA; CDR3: CASSYAGTPLEQYF; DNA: TGTGCCAGCAGCTACGCCGGGACCCCTTTGGAGCAGTACTTC
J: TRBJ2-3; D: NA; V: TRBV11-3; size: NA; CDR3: CASSLGQLGTDTQYF; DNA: TGTGCCAGCAGCTTAGGACAGCTGGGGACAGATACGCAGTATTTT
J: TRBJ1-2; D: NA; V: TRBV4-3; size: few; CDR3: CASSRVGHPNYGYTF; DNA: TGCGCCAGCAGCCGGGTTGGACACCCGAACTATGGCTACACCTTC
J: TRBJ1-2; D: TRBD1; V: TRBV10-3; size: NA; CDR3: CAISLQGNYGYTF; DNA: TGTGCCATCAGTCTACAGGGGAACTATGGCTACACCTTC
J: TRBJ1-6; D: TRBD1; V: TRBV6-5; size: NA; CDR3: CASNSPGQGYSPLHF; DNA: TGTGCCAGCAACTCACCGGGACAGGGCTATTCACCCCTCCACTTT
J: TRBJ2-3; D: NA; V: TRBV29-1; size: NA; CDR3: CSVEGGATDTQYF; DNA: TGCAGCGTTGAGGGGGGAGCCACAGATACGCAGTATTTT
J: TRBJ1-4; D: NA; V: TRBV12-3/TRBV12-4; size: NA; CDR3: CASCWDSNEKLFF; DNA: TGTGCCAGCTGCTGGGACTCAAATGAAAAACTGTTTTTT
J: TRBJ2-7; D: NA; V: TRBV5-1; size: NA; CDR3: CASSPGGVHEQYF; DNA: TGCGCCAGCAGCCCGGGTGGGGTACACGAGCAGTACTTC
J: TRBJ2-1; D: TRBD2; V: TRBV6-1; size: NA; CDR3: CASSEPTSGSYNEQFF; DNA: TGTGCCAGCAGTGAGCCTACTAGCGGGAGTTACAATGAGCAGTTCTTC
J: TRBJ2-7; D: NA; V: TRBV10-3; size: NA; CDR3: CAIRGAEEQYF; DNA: TGTGCCATCAGGGGGGCCGAGGAGCAGTACTTC
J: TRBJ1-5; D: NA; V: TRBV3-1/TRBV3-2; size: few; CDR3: CASSPSGIGHQPQHF; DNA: TGTGCCAGCAGCCCCTCAGGGATCGGGCATCAGCCCCAGCATTTT
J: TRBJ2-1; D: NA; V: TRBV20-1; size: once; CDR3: CSARWGEQFF; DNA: TGCAGTGCTAGGTGGGGCGAGCAGTTCTTC
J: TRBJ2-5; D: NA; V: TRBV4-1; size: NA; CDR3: CASSLYREETQYF; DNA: TGCGCCAGCAGCCTGTACAGGGAAGAGACCCAGTACTTC
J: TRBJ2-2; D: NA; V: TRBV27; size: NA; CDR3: CASSFLGGELFF; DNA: TGTGCCAGCAGTTTTTTAGGCGGGGAGCTGTTTTTT
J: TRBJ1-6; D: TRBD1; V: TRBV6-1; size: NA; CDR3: CASREAPGQGYSPLHF; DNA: TGTGCCAGCAGGGAAGCTCCGGGACAGGGGTATTCACCCCTCCACTTT
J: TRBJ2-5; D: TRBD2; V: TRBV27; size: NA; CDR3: CASTASGRARETQYF; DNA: TGTGCCAGCACCGCTAGCGGGAGGGCCAGAGAGACCCAGTACTTC
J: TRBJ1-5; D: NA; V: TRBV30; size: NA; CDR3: CAWSSGGGQPQHF; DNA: TGTGCCTGGAGTTCCGGGGGCGGTCAGCCCCAGCATTTT
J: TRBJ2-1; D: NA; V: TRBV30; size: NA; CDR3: CAWAMGLLSSYNEQFF; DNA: TGTGCCTGGGCTATGGGACTCCTGAGCTCCTACAATGAGCAGTTCTTC
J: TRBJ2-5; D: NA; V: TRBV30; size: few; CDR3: CAWAEGRAQYF; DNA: TGTGCCTGGGCAGAAGGGCGGGCCCAGTACTTC
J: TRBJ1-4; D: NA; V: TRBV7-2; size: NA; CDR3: CASSQRGGRVEKLFF; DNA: TGTGCCAGCAGCCAACGTGGGGGGCGCGTTGAAAAACTGTTTTTT
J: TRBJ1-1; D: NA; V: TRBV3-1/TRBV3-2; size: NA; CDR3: CASSQAGATEAFF; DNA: TGTGCCAGCAGCCAAGCGGGGGCCACTGAAGCTTTCTTT
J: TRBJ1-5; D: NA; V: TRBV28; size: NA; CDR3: CASSFPRADQPQHF; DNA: TGTGCCAGCAGTTTCCCCAGGGCCGATCAGCCCCAGCATTTT
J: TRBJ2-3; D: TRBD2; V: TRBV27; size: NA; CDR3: CASSLGLAADTQYF; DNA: TGTGCCAGCTCCCTGGGGCTAGCGGCAGATACGCAGTATTTT
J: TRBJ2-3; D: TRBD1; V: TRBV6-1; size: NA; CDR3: CASSDRGSLTDTQYF; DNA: TGTGCCAGCAGTGACAGGGGGAGCCTCACAGATACGCAGTATTTT
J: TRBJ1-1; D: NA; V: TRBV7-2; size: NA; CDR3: CASSLDEVRGTEAFF; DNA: TGTGCCAGCAGCTTGGACGAGGTGAGGGGCACTGAAGCTTTCTTT
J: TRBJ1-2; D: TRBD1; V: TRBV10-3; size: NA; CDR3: CAISESNRGDGYTF; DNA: TGTGCCATCAGTGAGTCGAACAGGGGGGATGGCTACACCTTC
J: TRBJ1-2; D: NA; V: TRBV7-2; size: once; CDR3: CASSLNAEVGYTF; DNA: TGTGCCAGCAGCTTAAACGCGGAGGTGGGCTACACCTTC
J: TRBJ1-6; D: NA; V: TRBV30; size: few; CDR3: CAWNRESPLHF; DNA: TGTGCCTGGAACAGGGAATCACCCCTCCACTTT
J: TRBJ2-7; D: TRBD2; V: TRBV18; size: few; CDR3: CASSPQTSLLYEQYF; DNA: TGTGCCAGCTCACCACAGACTAGCCTCCTCTACGAGCAGTACTTC
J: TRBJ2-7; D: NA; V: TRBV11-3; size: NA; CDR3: CASTSRGGKQYF; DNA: TGTGCCAGCACCTCGCGAGGGGGGAAGCAGTACTTC
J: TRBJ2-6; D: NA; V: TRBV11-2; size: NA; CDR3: CASTRPGRGRTSGANVLTF; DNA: TGTGCCAGCACTCGCCCAGGACGGGGGCGAACATCTGGGGCCAACGTCCTGACTTTC
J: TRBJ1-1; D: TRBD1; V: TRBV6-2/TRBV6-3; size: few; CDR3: CASSPGTGKTEAFF; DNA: TGTGCCAGCAGCCCTGGGACAGGGAAGACTGAAGCTTTCTTT
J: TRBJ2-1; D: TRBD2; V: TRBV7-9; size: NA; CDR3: CASSSLLAGGVDEQFF; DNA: TGTGCCAGCAGCTCACTACTAGCGGGGGGCGTGGATGAGCAGTTCTTC
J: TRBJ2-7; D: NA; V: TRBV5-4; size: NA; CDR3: CASSFLNEQYF; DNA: TGTGCCAGCAGCTTTCTGAACGAGCAGTACTTC
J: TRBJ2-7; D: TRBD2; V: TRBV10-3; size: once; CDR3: CAISESSGRAGEQYF; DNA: TGTGCCATCAGTGAGTCGAGCGGGAGGGCCGGCGAGCAGTACTTC